This entry lists 32 T cell receptor beta chains sequenced from one sample in a study of blood T cells in healthy people across ages. Combining a sample-barcoded 5' primer with a J-beta primer mix, a second PCR ran for roughly 7 to 11 cycles. Each CDR3 protein gets one entry after TCRdb re-called the 5' RACE reads with MiXCR. The data show approximately 1,000,000 distinct CDR3 sequences, roughly two fifths seen once. Sequencing input: blood. The receptors were sampled from a man younger than 35 in good health.

V gene TRBV7-2 combines with J gene TRBJ1-2; D uncertain. The V gene lost 2 bases and the J gene lost 6 bases, with 10 bases spanning the gap. The germline gives CDR1 SGHTA, CDR2 FQGNSA. The CDR3 runs to 13 residues. The CDR3 here is CASSLPPSHGYTF. The DNA of the CDR3 is TGTGCCAGCAGCTTACCCCCGTCCCATGGCTACACCTTC.

This chain uses TRBV7-9 with TRBJ2-3, with D perhaps given as TRBD1 or TRBD2 (5 bases each). Trimming shortened V by 5 bases and J by 2 bases, and 14 bases separated the two germline ends. The CDR3 sequence is 15 residues long. Germline V gene data show CDR1 as SEHNR and CDR2 as FQNEAQ (reference sequence). CDR3 in amino acids: CASSTAGTHTDTQYF. The DNA for the CDR3 is TGTGCCAGCAGCACCGCTGGGACCCACACAGATACGCAGTATTTT.

This clonotype was detected a few times. The chain joins TRBV7-2 to TRBJ1-2; D is undetermined. CDR1 and CDR2 (germline): SGHTA, FQGNSA. The CDR3 contains 13 residues. V lost 5 bases and J lost 8, with 15 bases in between. The chain's CDR3 is CASSQNSDRGYTF. CDR3 DNA: TGTGCCAGCAGCCAAAACAGCGATCGGGGCTACACCTTC.

The chain uses TRBV3-1 and TRBJ1-5; D ambiguous. Germline values: CDR1 LGHDT, CDR2 YNNKEL (reference sequence). This CDR3 is 15 amino acids long. Deletions cut 1 base from V and 4 bases from J, with 11 bases between. CDR3 in DNA: TGTGCCAGCAGCCAAGCTAACGGACCAAATCAGCCCCAGCATTTT. Its protein product is CASSQANGPNQPQHF.

CDR3 coding DNA: TGCAGCGTTGAAGATCCAGACATGAACACTGAAGCTTTCTTT. As protein: CSVEDPDMNTEAFF. The chain joins TRBV29-1 to TRBJ1-1; unclear D gene. This CDR3 contains 14 residues. The ends were cut back, 0 bases at V and 0 bases at J, with 8 bases in the middle. CDR1 SQVTM and CDR2 ANQGSEA come from the germline V gene.

The CDR3 region is CASSPEGWSGELFF. For the CDR3, the DNA is TGTGCCAGCAGCCCCGAGGGGTGGAGCGGGGAGCTGTTTTTT. V usage is TRBV7-2 and J usage is TRBJ2-2, with D tentatively TRBD1 or TRBD2 (5 bases each). This CDR3 has 14 residues. The germline V and J ends were trimmed by 5 bases and 7 bases, with 14 bases remaining between them. Germline loops: CDR1 SGHTA, CDR2 FQGNSA.

This clonotype was seen a few times. The chain links TRBV5-5 to TRBJ1-2, with 11 bases that match TRBD1. V was pared by 3 bases and J by 5 bases, with 15 bases of the junction left unmatched. In germline, CDR1 is SGHKS, CDR2 YYEKEE (reference sequence). This CDR3 comprises 18 residues. CDR3 residues: CASSYSWTGGAGSYGYTF. DNA of the CDR3: TGTGCCAGCAGCTACTCTTGGACAGGGGGCGCAGGATCTTATGGCTACACCTTC.

CDR3 in amino acids: CASSTRGGPVRETQYF. In DNA form, the CDR3 reads TGTGCCAGCAGCACACGAGGGGGGCCCGTCAGAGAGACCCAGTACTTC. The chain combines TRBV7-2 with TRBJ2-5; the D call may be TRBD1 or TRBD2 (6 bases each). Per the germline V gene, CDR1 is SGHTA and CDR2 is FQGNSA. V was pared by 5 bases and J by 4 bases, with 20 bases between. The CDR3 sequence is 16 residues long.

The chain couples TRBV6-2 or TRBV6-3 to TRBJ2-7, with D unresolved. V was cut by 6 bases and J by 3 bases, with 12 bases left in between. Per the germline V gene, CDR1 is MNHEY and CDR2 is SVGEGT. This CDR3 spans 13 amino acids. CDR3 coding DNA: TGTGCCAGCAGCGGGCTAGTTCTCTACGAGCAGTACTTC. This encodes CASSGLVLYEQYF.

This clonotype was picked up a small number of times. V is TRBV10-3 and J is TRBJ1-1; D is possibly TRBD1 (5 bases). This CDR3 region has 12 residues. Trimming removed 7 bases from V and 6 bases from J, with 12 bases in between. Germline-derived CDR1 and CDR2 are ENHRY and SYGVKD. The CDR3 sequence is CAITGAAAEAFF. The CDR3 bases are TGTGCCATCACTGGGGCGGCCGCTGAAGCTTTCTTT.

The chain is built from TRBV6-2 or TRBV6-3 and TRBJ2-2; D unresolved. The CDR3 is 15 residues long. The germline V gene encodes CDR1 MNHEY and CDR2 SVGEGT. Between the trimmed V and J ends, which lost 7 bases and 0 bases, there was a span of 12 bases. The CDR3 sequence: CASTDILPNTGELFF. CDR3 nucleotide sequence: TGTGCCAGCACCGATATACTTCCGAACACCGGGGAGCTGTTTTTT.

This chain connects TRBV6-6 to TRBJ1-2; unclear D gene. The CDR3 is 15 residues long. Trimming shortened V by 0 bases and J by 6 bases, and 14 bases separated the two germline ends. From germline, CDR1 is MNHNY and CDR2 SVGAGI (reference sequence). In DNA, the CDR3 is TGTGCCAGCAGTTACTCGTCTCGGGAATCGCATGGCTACACCTTC. It codes for CASSYSSRESHGYTF.

The chain links TRBV12-5 to TRBJ1-5; D may be TRBD1 (6 bases). The CDR3 runs 14 residues. CDR1 LGHNT and CDR2 FRNRAP come from the germline V gene. The germline V and J ends were trimmed by 6 bases and 6 bases, with 15 bases remaining between them. CDR3 sequence (DNA): TGTGCTAGTGGGGCACAGGGACTACCTCAGCCCCAGCATTTT. Translated, it gives CASGAQGLPQPQHF.

The gene calls are TRBV5-1 and TRBJ2-3; D possibly corresponds to TRBD1 (6 bases). This CDR3 spans 16 amino acids. Trimming cost V 0 bases and J 1 base, with 12 bases left between them. Germline V gene lookup returns CDR1 SGHRS and CDR2 YFSETQ. For the CDR3, the DNA is TGCGCCAGCAGCTTGGTGGTGGCAGGGGGCACAGATACGCAGTATTTT. Its protein is CASSLVVAGGTDTQYF.

This clonotype was detected many times. This chain links TRBV20-1 with TRBJ1-5, with D possibly TRBD1 on 5 matching bases. The V and J ends lost 2 bases and 2 bases respectively, with 13 bases between them. CDR1 DFQATT and CDR2 SNEGSKA come from the germline V gene (reference sequence). The CDR3 totals 15 residues. This chain's CDR3 is CSARRRAGGNQPQHF. The CDR3 coding sequence is TGCAGTGCTAGACGCAGGGCGGGGGGCAATCAGCCCCAGCATTTT.

CDR3 in amino acids: CASSLDRDRLHEQYF. As DNA, the CDR3 is TGCGCCAGCAGCTTGGATCGAGATCGCCTCCACGAGCAGTACTTC. The chain couples TRBV5-1 to TRBJ2-4; D not certain. The J call is uncertain, as TRBJ2-7 better fits the DNA end. Germline-derived CDR1 and CDR2 are SGHRS and YFSETQ. The CDR3 contains 15 residues.

The chain is built from TRBV20-1 and TRBJ2-7, with 9 bases lining up with TRBD2. Germline V CDR1 and CDR2: DFQATT, SNEGSKA (reference sequence). V gave up 0 bases and J gave up 2 bases; unmatched junction bases: 2. The CDR3 is 14 amino acids. The CDR3 nucleotides are TGCAGTGCTAGAGACGGCGGGGGGGCCTACGAGCAGTACTTC. Protein product: CSARDGGGAYEQYF.

Only a few counts were recorded for this clonotype. V and J are TRBV29-1 and TRBJ2-4, with a weak D call TRBD1 (7 bases). The CDR3 extends over 11 amino acids. CDR1 is SQVTM, CDR2 ANQGSEA, per germline. Trimming removed 7 bases from V and 9 bases from J, with 13 bases in between. The CDR3 spells CSGYRGGIQYF. The CDR3 nucleotides are TGCAGCGGGTACAGGGGAGGCATTCAGTACTTC. The whole variable domain, remainder taken from reference TRBV29-1 and TRBJ2-4, is SAVISQKPSRDICQRGTSLTIQCQVDSQVTMMFWYRQQPGQSLTLIATANQGSEATYESGFVIDKFPISRPNLTFSTLTVSNMSPEDSSIYLCSGYRGGIQYFGAGTRLSVL.

This clonotype was seen more than once but under ten times. V is TRBV5-1 and J is TRBJ2-5; 10 nucleotides agree with TRBD1. J lost 4 bases, V lost 4 bases, and 10 bases had no gene match. Germline CDR1 reads SGHRS; CDR2 reads YFSETQ. The CDR3 is made up of 16 amino acids. The CDR3 sequence: CASSPGQGSILETQYF. The CDR3 DNA follows: TGCGCCAGCAGCCCGGGACAGGGGAGTATTTTAGAGACCCAGTACTTC.

V usage is TRBV5-6 and J usage is TRBJ2-2; unclear D gene. Germline V gene data show CDR1 as SGHDT and CDR2 as YYEEEE. The CDR3 loop spans 14 amino acids. V lost 4 bases and J 0 bases, leaving 7 bases between the germline ends. CDR3: CASSLPANTGELFF. The DNA for the CDR3 is TGTGCCAGCAGCCTCCCAGCGAACACCGGGGAGCTGTTTTTT.

The chain uses TRBV5-1 and TRBJ2-1; 9 bases match TRBD1. The CDR3 loop spans 15 amino acids. V dropped 2 bases and J dropped 4; count of bases not matched to a gene: 4. Germline-derived CDR1 and CDR2 are SGHRS and YFSETQ. This CDR3 is CASSLYGQGYNEQFF. The CDR3 DNA reads as TGCGCCAGCAGCTTATACGGACAGGGGTACAATGAGCAGTTCTTC.

This clonotype showed up just a few times. The gene calls are TRBV12-3 or TRBV12-4 and TRBJ1-5; no clear D. Trimming took off 2 bases at V and 3 bases at J, with 11 bases between the two ends. The length of the CDR3 is 15 residues. The chain's CDR3 is CASSLSTWDNQPQHF. For the CDR3, the DNA is TGTGCCAGCAGTTTATCGACCTGGGACAATCAGCCCCAGCATTTT.

This clonotype was observed a handful of times. The chain couples TRBV27 to TRBJ2-5; possible D gene TRBD1, 5 bases. The CDR3 is 14 amino acids. V was shortened by 6 bases and J by 5 bases, with 16 bases between the two germline ends. Germline V lookup: CDR1 MNHEY, CDR2 SMNVEV (reference sequence). CDR3 nucleotide sequence: TGTGCCAGCAGCCGACAGAGTAGAGCGGAGACCCAGTACTTC. Amino acid sequence: CASSRQSRAETQYF.

This chain links TRBV10-3 with TRBJ2-5, with TRBD2 matching over 12 bases. Looked up from germline, CDR1 is ENHRY and CDR2 is SYGVKD. The CDR3 covers 18 residues. V was clipped by 0 bases and J by 11 bases; unmatched bases: 16. This chain's CDR3 is CAISESGALAGGPKEQYF. DNA for the CDR3: TGTGCCATCAGTGAGTCAGGGGCGCTAGCGGGAGGGCCCAAAGAGCAGTACTTC.

J is TRBJ2-1 and V is TRBV20-1, with 8 bases aligning to TRBD1. Trimming at V came to 6 bases and at J to 0 bases, leaving 10 bases not matched to a gene. The length of the CDR3 is 16 residues. Germline assignment: CDR1 DFQATT and CDR2 SNEGSKA (reference sequence). The CDR3: CSAANYRGSSYNEQFF. In nucleotides, the CDR3 is TGCAGTGCAGCGAATTACAGGGGGAGCTCCTACAATGAGCAGTTCTTC.

The chain carries TRBV28 and TRBJ2-5; no reliable D call. V dropped 5 bases and J dropped 1 base, with 8 bases sitting between them. The CDR3 has 13 residues. CDR1 is MDHEN, CDR2 SYDVKM, per germline. CDR3 amino acids: CASSGWSQETQYF. CDR3 nucleotides: TGTGCCAGCAGTGGTTGGTCCCAAGAGACCCAGTACTTC.

This clonotype came up a few times. V is TRBV15 and J is TRBJ2-7; maybe TRBD2 (5 bases). The CDR3 has 17 amino acids. CDR1 LNHNV and CDR2 YYDKDF come from the germline V gene (reference sequence). The V end was cut by 0 bases, the J end by 1 base, with 16 bases between. In DNA form, the CDR3 reads TGTGCCACCAGCAGAGATTTTAGAGGGTTTTTATCCTACGAGCAGTACTTC. Translating gives CATSRDFRGFLSYEQYF.

In this sample, this clonotype turned up a few times. The J gene is TRBJ2-5, the V gene TRBV6-5; weak D call: TRBD2 (6 bases). V lost 0 bases and J lost 2, with 10 bases in between. The germline V gene has CDR1 MNHEY and CDR2 SVGAGI. This CDR3 is 15 amino acids long. CDR3 sequence (DNA): TGTGCCAGCAGTTACTCCCGGCGGGAACAAGAGACCCAGTACTTC. It yields the protein CASSYSRREQETQYF.

This clonotype was detected many times. The genes are TRBV20-1 and TRBJ2-5; 10 nucleotides match TRBD1. CDR1 and CDR2 (germline): DFQATT, SNEGSKA (reference sequence). The V and J ends lost 6 bases and 5 bases, in that order; junction bases with no gene match: 3. The CDR3 length is 12 residues. The CDR3 coding sequence is TGCAGTGCCCCGACAGGGGGCGAGACCCAGTACTTC. This translates into CSAPTGGETQYF.

This clonotype was seen a few times. The chain combines TRBV6-1 with TRBJ1-5, with D possibly matching TRBD1 (6 bases). Germline V gene data show CDR1 as MNHNS and CDR2 as SASEGT. V was clipped by 1 base and J by 6 bases, with 10 bases between them. The CDR3 length is 14 residues. The chain's CDR3 is CASSEGGGFQPQHF. DNA for the CDR3: TGTGCCAGCAGTGAAGGAGGGGGATTTCAGCCCCAGCATTTT.

This clonotype occurred a few times. This chain joins TRBV20-1 and TRBJ1-4; D may be TRBD1 (5 bases). Deletions cut 5 bases from V and 8 bases from J, with 21 bases between. CDR3 length: 15 amino acids. Germline CDR1 and CDR2: DFQATT and SNEGSKA (reference sequence). This CDR3 is CSASGTRGGAEKLFF. CDR3 bases: TGCAGTGCTTCGGGGACTAGGGGCGGTGCCGAAAAACTGTTTTTT.

This clonotype was seen many times. J is TRBJ2-3 and V is TRBV20-1; D is unresolved. Trimming stripped 7 bases from V and 2 bases from J, with 7 bases between. This CDR3 spans 11 amino acids. Germline V gene data show CDR1 as DFQATT and CDR2 as SNEGSKA (reference sequence). The CDR3, as DNA: TGCAGTGTCGAAGACACAGATACGCAGTATTTT. Amino acids: CSVEDTDTQYF.